A single sample is the source of the 2 T cell receptor beta chains below, sequenced in a study of blood T cell repertoires in COVID-19. TCRdb keeps only in-frame clones here, not all; method: immunoSEQ multiplex PCR. The sample yields 150,000 to 200,000 clones, 65% to 90% seen once. The specimen sequenced was peripheral blood. The receptor source for this set is a man between 60 and 75 years old with acute or convalescent COVID-19.

The chain joins TRBV28 to TRBJ2-3; D is unclear. The CDR3 covers 12 residues. V was trimmed by 5 bases and J by 0 bases, leaving 3 bases between them. The germline V gene has CDR1 MDHEN and CDR2 SYDVKM. The CDR3 bases are TGTGCCAGCAGTCCGAGCACAGATACGCAGTATTTT. Encoded protein: CASSPSTDTQYF.

V is TRBV30 and J is TRBJ2-5; D perhaps matches TRBD2 (6 bases). V was cut by 6 bases and J by 1 base, with 12 bases left in between. The germline V gene encodes CDR1 GTSNPN and CDR2 SVGIG (reference sequence). There are 13 residues in the CDR3. This CDR3 is CACQAGPQETQYF. The CDR3 DNA sequence: TGTGCCTGTCAAGCGGGCCCCCAAGAGACCCAGTACTTC.